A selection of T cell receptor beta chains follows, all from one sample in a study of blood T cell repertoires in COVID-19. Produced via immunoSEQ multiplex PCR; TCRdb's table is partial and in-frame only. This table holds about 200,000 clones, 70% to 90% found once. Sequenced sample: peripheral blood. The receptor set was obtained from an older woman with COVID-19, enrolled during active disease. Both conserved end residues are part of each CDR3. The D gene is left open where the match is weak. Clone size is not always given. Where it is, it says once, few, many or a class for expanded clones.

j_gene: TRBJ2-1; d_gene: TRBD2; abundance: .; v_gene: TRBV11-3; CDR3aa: CASSLSSGNYNEQFF; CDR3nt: TGTGCCAGCAGCTTATCTAGCGGAAACTACAATGAGCAGTTCTTC
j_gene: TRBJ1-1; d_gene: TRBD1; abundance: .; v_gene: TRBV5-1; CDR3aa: CASSLQDRGVEAFF; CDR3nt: TGCGCCAGCAGCCTTCAAGACAGGGGAGTTGAAGCTTTCTTT
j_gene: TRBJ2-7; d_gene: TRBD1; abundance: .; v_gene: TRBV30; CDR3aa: CAWSPPGQGWYEQYF; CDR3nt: TGTGCCTGGAGTCCGCCGGGACAGGGGTGGTACGAGCAGTACTTC
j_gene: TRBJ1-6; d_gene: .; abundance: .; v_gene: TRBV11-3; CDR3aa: CASSFLDSPLHF; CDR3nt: TGTGCCAGCAGCTTCTTAGATTCACCCCTCCACTTT
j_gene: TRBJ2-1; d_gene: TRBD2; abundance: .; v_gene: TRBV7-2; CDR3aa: CASSTGLADNEQFF; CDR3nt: TGTGCCAGCAGCACGGGACTAGCGGACAATGAGCAGTTCTTC
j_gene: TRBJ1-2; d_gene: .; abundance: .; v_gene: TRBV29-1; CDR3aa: CSLTVGSGGYTF; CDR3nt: TGCAGCCTTACCGTCGGCTCCGGGGGCTACACCTTC
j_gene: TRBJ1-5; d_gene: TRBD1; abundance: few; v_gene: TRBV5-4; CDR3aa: CASSVDRGNQPQHF; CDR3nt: TGTGCCAGCAGCGTCGACAGGGGTAATCAGCCCCAGCATTTT
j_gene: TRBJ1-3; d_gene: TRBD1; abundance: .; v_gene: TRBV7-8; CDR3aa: CASSGRGRGNTIYF; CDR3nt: TGTGCCAGCAGCGGCAGGGGGCGCGGAAACACCATATATTTT
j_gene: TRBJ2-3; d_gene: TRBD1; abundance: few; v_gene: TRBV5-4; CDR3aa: CASKSGGGGTDTQYF; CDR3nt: TGTGCCAGCAAATCAGGGGGCGGCGGCACAGATACGCAGTATTTT
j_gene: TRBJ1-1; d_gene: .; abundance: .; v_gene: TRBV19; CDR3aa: CASSLGGALLAFF; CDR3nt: TGTGCCAGTAGCCTTGGGGGGGCCCTCCTAGCTTTCTTT
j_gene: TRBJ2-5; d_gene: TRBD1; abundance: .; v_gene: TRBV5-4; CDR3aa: CASSPQQGDATQYF; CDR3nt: TGTGCCAGCAGCCCCCAACAGGGGGACGCAACCCAGTACTTC
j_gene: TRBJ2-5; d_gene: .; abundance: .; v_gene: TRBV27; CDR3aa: CASSPTSRGLRVETQYF; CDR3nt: TGTGCCAGCAGTCCCACAAGCCGGGGACTCCGCGTCGAGACCCAGTACTTC
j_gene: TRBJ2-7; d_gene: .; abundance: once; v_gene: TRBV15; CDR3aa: CATSNDNGVREQYF; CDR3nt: TGTGCCACCAGCAACGACAACGGGGTACGCGAGCAGTACTTC
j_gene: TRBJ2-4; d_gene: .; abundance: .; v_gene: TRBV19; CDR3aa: CATSGVLQNIQYF; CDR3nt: TGTGCCACCTCCGGAGTCCTCCAAAACATTCAGTACTTC
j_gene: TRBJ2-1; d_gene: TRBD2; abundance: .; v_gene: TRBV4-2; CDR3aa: CASSQELTSGRPNEQFF; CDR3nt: TGTGCCAGCAGCCAAGAACTAACTAGCGGGAGGCCCAATGAGCAGTTCTTC
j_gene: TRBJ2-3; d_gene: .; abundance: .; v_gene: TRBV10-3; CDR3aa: CAISESTGPTDTQYF; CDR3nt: TGTGCCATCAGTGAGTCGACAGGCCCCACAGATACGCAGTATTTT
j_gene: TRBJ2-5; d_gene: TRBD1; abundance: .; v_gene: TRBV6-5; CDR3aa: CALGGQGAQYF; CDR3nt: TGCGCTCTAGGCGGACAGGGAGCCCAGTACTTC
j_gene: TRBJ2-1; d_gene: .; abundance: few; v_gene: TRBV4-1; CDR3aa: CASSQIIANEQFF; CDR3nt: TGCGCCAGCAGCCAAATCATAGCGAATGAGCAGTTCTTC
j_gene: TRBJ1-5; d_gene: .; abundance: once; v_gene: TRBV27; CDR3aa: CASSLQGLGQPQHF; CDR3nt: TGTGCCAGCAGTTTACAGGGGCTTGGGCAGCCCCAGCATTTT
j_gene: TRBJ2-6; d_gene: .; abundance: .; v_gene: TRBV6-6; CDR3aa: CASSYLQLAGQPNSGANVLTF; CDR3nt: TGTGCCAGCAGCTACCTCCAACTCGCCGGACAGCCTAACTCTGGGGCCAACGTCCTGACTTTC
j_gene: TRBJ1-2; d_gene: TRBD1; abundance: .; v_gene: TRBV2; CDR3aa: CASSDRAGTGATNYGYTF; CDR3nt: TGTGCCAGCAGTGATCGGGCCGGGACAGGCGCGACTAACTATGGCTACACCTTC
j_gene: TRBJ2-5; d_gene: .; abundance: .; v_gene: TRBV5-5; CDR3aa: CASSLATQAGETQYF; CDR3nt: TGTGCCAGCAGCTTGGCCACACAGGCAGGGGAGACCCAGTACTTC
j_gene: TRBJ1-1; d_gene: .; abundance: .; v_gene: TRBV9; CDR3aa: CASSVLNREAFF; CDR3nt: TGTGCCAGCAGCGTACTAAACCGTGAAGCTTTCTTT
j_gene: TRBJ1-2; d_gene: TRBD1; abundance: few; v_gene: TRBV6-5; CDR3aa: CASSPGTGKNYGYTF; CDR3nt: TGTGCCAGCAGCCCCGGGACAGGGAAGAACTATGGCTACACCTTC
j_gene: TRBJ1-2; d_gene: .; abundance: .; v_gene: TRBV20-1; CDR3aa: CSAGQDGYTF; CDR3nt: TGCAGTGCGGGACAAGATGGCTACACCTTC
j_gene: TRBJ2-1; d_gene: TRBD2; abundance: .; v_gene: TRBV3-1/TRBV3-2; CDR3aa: CASSLSGRRYNEQFF; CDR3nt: TGTGCCAGCAGCCTTAGCGGGAGACGGTACAATGAGCAGTTCTTC
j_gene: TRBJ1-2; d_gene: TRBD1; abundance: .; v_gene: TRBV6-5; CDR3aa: CASGDRGPIYGYTF; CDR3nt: TGTGCCAGCGGAGACAGGGGGCCTATCTATGGCTACACCTTC
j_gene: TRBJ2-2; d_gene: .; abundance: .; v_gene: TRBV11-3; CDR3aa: CASSPLARGTGELFF; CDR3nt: TGTGCCAGCAGCCCGTTGGCGCGGGGCACCGGGGAGCTGTTTTTT
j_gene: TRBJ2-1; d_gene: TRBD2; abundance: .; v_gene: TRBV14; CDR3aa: CASSQYTSGDEQFF; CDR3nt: TGTGCCAGCAGCCAATACACTAGCGGGGATGAGCAGTTCTTC
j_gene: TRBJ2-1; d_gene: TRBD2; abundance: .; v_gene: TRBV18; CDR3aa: CASSPPVGGGTNEQFF; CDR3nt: TGTGCCAGCTCACCACCGGTTGGCGGGGGTACCAATGAGCAGTTCTTC
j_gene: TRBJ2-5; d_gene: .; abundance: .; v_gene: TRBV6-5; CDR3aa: CASSTGRRVETQYF; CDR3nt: TGTGCCAGCTCGACAGGCAGAAGGGTCGAGACCCAGTACTTC
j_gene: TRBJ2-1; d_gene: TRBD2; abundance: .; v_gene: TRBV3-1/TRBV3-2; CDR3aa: CASSQGLAPEQFF; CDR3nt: TGTGCCAGCAGTCAGGGACTAGCGCCTGAGCAGTTCTTC
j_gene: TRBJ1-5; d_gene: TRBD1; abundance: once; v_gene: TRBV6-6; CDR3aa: CASSPSRTGYQPQHF; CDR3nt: TGTGCCAGCAGCCCATCCCGGACAGGGTATCAGCCCCAGCATTTT
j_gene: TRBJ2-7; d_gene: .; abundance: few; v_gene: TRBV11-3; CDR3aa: CASSLLFGLSEQYF; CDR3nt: TGTGCCAGCAGCCTACTATTCGGACTGTCCGAGCAGTACTTC
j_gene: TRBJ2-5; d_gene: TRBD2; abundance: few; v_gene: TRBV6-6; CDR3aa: CASSVTSGTKETQYF; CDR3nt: TGTGCCAGCAGCGTAACTAGCGGTACTAAAGAGACCCAGTACTTC
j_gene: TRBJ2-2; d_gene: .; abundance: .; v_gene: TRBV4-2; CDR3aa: CASSQVRPTSLTGELFF; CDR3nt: TGTGCCAGCAGCCAAGTCCGACCAACTAGTTTGACCGGGGAGCTGTTTTTT
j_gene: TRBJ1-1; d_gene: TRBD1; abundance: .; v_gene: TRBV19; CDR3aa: CASSIRQGATEAFF; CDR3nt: TGTGCCAGTAGTATTCGACAGGGAGCCACTGAAGCTTTCTTT
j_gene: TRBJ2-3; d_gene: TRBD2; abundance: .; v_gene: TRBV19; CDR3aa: CASTNTGAGLSTDTQYF; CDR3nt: TGTGCCAGTACCAACACCGGAGCGGGGCTTAGCACAGATACGCAGTATTTT
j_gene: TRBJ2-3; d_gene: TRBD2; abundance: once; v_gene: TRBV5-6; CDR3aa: CASSLASGRAGSTDTQYF; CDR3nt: TGTGCCAGCAGCTTGGCTAGCGGGAGGGCCGGGAGCACAGATACGCAGTATTTT
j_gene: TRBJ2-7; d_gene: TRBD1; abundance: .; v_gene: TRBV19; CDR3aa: CASSPGDSSYEQYF; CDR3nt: TGTGCCAGTAGTCCCGGGGACAGTTCCTACGAGCAGTACTTC